These 28 T cell receptor beta chains were all obtained from the same sample, sequenced in a study of T cells after yellow fever vaccination. MiXCR, run by TCRdb on the 5' RACE reads, gives a single entry per CDR3 protein. The repertoire holds about 320,000 distinct CDR3 sequences, with 3.5% to 4.5% as singletons. The material sequenced was PBMCs, taken 15 days after the yellow fever booster vaccination. These receptors all come from a man younger than 30 who received the YFV17D yellow fever vaccine.

The table lists this clonotype with many counts. One junction end does not reproduce the germline sequence, and a read error may be involved. The V and J genes are TRBV7-7 and TRBJ1-1; no clear D. The CDR3 runs to 13 residues. In germline, CDR1 is SSHAT, CDR2 FNYEAQ (reference sequence). CDR3 in DNA: TGTGCTAGCAGCTTCCAGGAGAACACTGAAGCTTTCTTT. Encoded protein: CASSFQENTEAFF.

The chain links TRBV20-1 to TRBJ2-1; a possible D gene is TRBD2 (5 bases). Deletions cut 6 bases from V and 5 bases from J, with 17 bases between. Germline CDR1 reads DFQATT; CDR2 reads SNEGSKA (reference sequence). The CDR3 extends over 14 amino acids. CDR3 sequence (DNA): TGCAGTGCCCTCCAAAGAGCGGCCCACAATGAGCAGTTCTTC. It yields the protein CSALQRAAHNEQFF.

This clonotype was seen only a few times. The rearrangement uses TRBV7-2 and TRBJ2-7; D is perhaps TRBD1 or TRBD2 (5 bases each). The germline V gene has CDR1 SGHTA and CDR2 FQGNSA. The length of the CDR3 is 13 residues. Trimming shortened V by 3 bases and J by 5 bases, and 11 bases separated the two germline ends. The DNA of the CDR3 is TGTGCCAGCAGCTTCCGGGACCTAGACGAGCAGTACTTC. Amino acids: CASSFRDLDEQYF.

In this sample, this clonotype turned up many times. Written as DNA, the CDR3 is TGCAGTGCCGTAAGTGGACTAGGACACAATGAGCAGTTCTTC. Protein product: CSAVSGLGHNEQFF. This chain links TRBV20-1 with TRBJ2-1; 7 bases align to TRBD2. Germline V gives CDR1 DFQATT, CDR2 SNEGSKA (reference sequence). V shed 6 bases and J 5 bases; nucleotides not matched to a gene: 10. The length of the CDR3 is 14 residues.

The CDR3 DNA reads as TGTGCCAGCAGCTCCCGAGTGAGACCCGGACAGGCTGAAGAGACCCAGTACTTC. Its translation: CASSSRVRPGQAEETQYF. V and J are TRBV11-2 and TRBJ2-5; 7 nucleotides match TRBD1. There are 18 residues in the CDR3. V trimming: 4 bases; J trimming: 3 bases; junction bases outside the gene matches: 17. Germline CDR1 reads SGHAT; CDR2 reads FQNNGV. The full variable domain, rest sourced from reference TRBV11-2 and TRBJ2-5, is EAGVAQSPRYKIIEKRQSVAFWCNPISGHATLYWYQQILGQGPKLLIQFQNNGVVDDSQLPKDRFSAERLKGVDSTLKIQPAKLEDSAVYLCASSSRVRPGQAEETQYFGPGTRLLVL.

The gene calls are TRBV5-6 and TRBJ2-7; the D is unclear. V was cut by 2 bases and J by 2 bases, with 5 bases left in between. CDR1 is SGHDT, CDR2 YYEEEE, per germline. This CDR3 region has 12 residues. The chain's CDR3 is CASSLLAYEQYF. The CDR3 DNA is TGTGCCAGCAGCTTATTAGCCTACGAGCAGTACTTC.

This clonotype was counted a few times. The chain couples TRBV5-1 to TRBJ1-4; D gene unclear. Germline CDR1 is SGHRS and CDR2 is YFSETQ. V gave up 5 bases and J gave up 6 bases, with 8 bases separating them. This CDR3 contains 12 residues. The CDR3: CASRFGDEKLFF. CDR3 nucleotides: TGCGCCAGCAGGTTCGGAGATGAAAAACTGTTTTTT.

The chain joins TRBV20-1 to TRBJ1-6; D perhaps matches TRBD1 (6 bases). This CDR3 comprises 16 residues. Germline CDR1 is DFQATT and CDR2 is SNEGSKA (reference sequence). Trimming took 6 bases from V and 13 from J, leaving 28 bases between them. This chain's CDR3 is CSAVPPPGRGGSPLHF. CDR3 coding DNA: TGCAGTGCCGTCCCCCCTCCGGGCAGGGGAGGATCGCCCCTCCACTTT.

This clonotype has a count of ten or more. This chain connects TRBV6-2 or TRBV6-3 to TRBJ2-5; 9 nucleotides agree with TRBD1. Looked up from germline, CDR1 is MNHEY and CDR2 is SVGEGT. V shed 6 bases, J shed 1 base, and the junction held 6 bases outside the gene matches. The CDR3 is 15 amino acids. CDR3 in DNA: TGTGCCAGCAGACCCCTGACAGGGGGCCAAGAGACCCAGTACTTC. This gives the protein CASRPLTGGQETQYF.

The sample holds many counts of this clonotype. The gene calls are TRBV5-6 and TRBJ1-2; D might be TRBD1 (5 bases). V was pared by 5 bases and J by 4 bases, with 12 bases between. The CDR3 is 13 amino acids. Germline lookup yields CDR1 SGHDT and CDR2 YYEEEE. CDR3 bases: TGTGCCAGCAGTTCAGGGCACCCCTATGGCTACACCTTC. It yields the protein CASSSGHPYGYTF.

This clonotype appeared a few times. The chain carries TRBV15 and TRBJ2-5; the D is unclear. V dropped 2 bases and J dropped 5 bases, with 15 bases sitting between them. CDR1 is LNHNV and CDR2 is YYDKDF in the germline V gene (reference sequence). The CDR3 loop spans 15 amino acids. CDR3 region: CATSRPALGRETQYF. CDR3 DNA sequence: TGTGCCACCAGCAGACCGGCCTTAGGCAGGGAGACCCAGTACTTC.

CDR3: CSAPTWDKGYEQYF. The DNA for the CDR3 is TGCAGTGCGCCAACCTGGGACAAGGGCTACGAGCAGTACTTC. The genes are TRBV20-1 and TRBJ2-7, with a weak D call TRBD1 (6 bases). V was shortened by 6 bases and J by 3 bases, with 18 bases between the two germline ends. The CDR3 contains 14 residues. Germline V gene data show CDR1 as DFQATT and CDR2 as SNEGSKA (reference sequence).

This clonotype was picked up many times. V usage is TRBV5-1 and J usage is TRBJ2-7; tentatively, D is TRBD1 (5 bases). CDR3 length: 15 amino acids. In germline, CDR1 is SGHRS, CDR2 YFSETQ. Deletions cut 4 bases from V and 5 bases from J, with 19 bases between. CDR3 coding DNA: TGCGCCAGCAGCCCGCAGGGTGCCAACTTGGACGAGCAGTACTTC. This encodes CASSPQGANLDEQYF. Full variable domain (rest looked up from reference TRBV5-1 and TRBJ2-7): KAGVTQTPRYLIKTRGQQVTLSCSPISGHRSVSWYQQTPGQGLQFLFEYFSETQRNKGNFPGRFSGRQFSNSRSEMNVSTLELGDSALYLCASSPQGANLDEQYFGPGTRLTVT.

This clonotype has only a few counts. This chain links TRBV7-8 with TRBJ1-2, with D maybe TRBD1 (5 bases). In germline, CDR1 is SGHVS, CDR2 FQNEAQ. V lost 1 base and J 4 bases, leaving 19 bases between the germline ends. This CDR3 has 17 residues. CDR3: CASSLGSSGVTSYGYTF. The CDR3 nucleotides read TGTGCCAGCAGCTTAGGCTCCTCGGGGGTTACGAGCTATGGCTACACCTTC.

This clonotype was picked up many times. The chain employs TRBV7-9 and TRBJ1-1, with TRBD1 matching over 7 bases. The length of the CDR3 is 16 residues. CDR1 is SEHNR, CDR2 FQNEAQ, per germline (reference sequence). The V gene end was trimmed by 3 bases and the J gene end by 2 bases; junction bases not matched to a gene: 9. CDR3 in DNA: TGTGCCAGCAGCTTCCACCGACAGGGACGAAACACTGAAGCTTTCTTT. Amino acids: CASSFHRQGRNTEAFF.

Ten or more counts support this clonotype. The J gene is TRBJ1-6, the V gene TRBV10-3; a weak D match, TRBD1 (5 bases). CDR3 length: 14 amino acids. Looked up from germline, CDR1 is ENHRY and CDR2 is SYGVKD. The germline V and J ends were trimmed by 6 bases and 7 bases, with 13 bases remaining between them. The CDR3 sequence: CAIRGDSGNSPLHF. CDR3 DNA sequence: TGTGCCATCAGGGGGGACTCTGGCAATTCACCCCTCCACTTT.

The chain employs TRBV7-9 and TRBJ2-1, with D tentatively TRBD1 or TRBD2 (5 bases each). This CDR3 is 12 amino acids long. From germline, CDR1 is SEHNR and CDR2 FQNEAQ (reference sequence). Trimming took 0 bases from V and 10 from J, leaving 7 bases between them. Here the CDR3 reads CASSLAGEEQFF. For the CDR3, the DNA is TGTGCCAGCAGCTTAGCGGGGGAGGAGCAGTTCTTC.

Ten or more counts support this clonotype. The V gene is TRBV10-3, the J gene TRBJ2-2, with 11 bases aligning to TRBD1. The CDR3 is 15 residues long. Germline CDR1 ENHRY, CDR2 SYGVKD. The J segment lost 4 bases and the V segment lost 7 bases, leaving 5 bases of the junction unmatched. CDR3 nucleotides: TGTGCCATCAATAGCGGGACAGGGGGCACCGGGGAGCTGTTTTTT. Its translation: CAINSGTGGTGELFF.

The table lists this clonotype with many counts. J is TRBJ1-4 and V is TRBV4-3, with a possible D match to TRBD1 (5 bases). V was cut by 1 base and J by 8 bases, with 11 bases left in between. There are 14 residues in the CDR3. Per germline, CDR1 LGHNA and CDR2 YSLEER. This CDR3 reads CASSQGRGGEKLFF. The CDR3 coding sequence is TGCGCCAGCAGCCAAGGGCGGGGCGGCGAAAAACTGTTTTTT.

V is TRBV6-5 and J is TRBJ1-2; possible D gene TRBD1, 5 bases. CDR3 length equals 17 residues. The germline V gene encodes CDR1 MNHEY and CDR2 SVGAGI. Trimming stripped 0 bases from V and 4 bases from J, with 18 bases between. CDR3 loop: CASSYSRAATWGYGYTF. In nucleotides, the CDR3 is TGTGCCAGCAGTTACTCCAGGGCGGCCACCTGGGGCTATGGCTACACCTTC.

This clonotype was picked up many times. The chain links TRBV12-3 or TRBV12-4 to TRBJ2-7; the D call may be TRBD1 or TRBD2 (5 bases each). V shed 6 bases and J shed 1 base, with 13 bases lying between them. This CDR3 is built from 14 residues. The CDR3 bases are TGTGCCAGCAGCCCCTCGGGGCGGTCCTACGAGCAGTACTTC. Translation gives CASSPSGRSYEQYF.

The rearrangement links TRBV6-5 to TRBJ1-6; D not certain. This CDR3 has 15 amino acids. Per the germline V gene, CDR1 is MNHEY and CDR2 is SVGAGI. Trimming cost V 0 bases and J 9 bases, with 12 bases left between them. The CDR3 DNA follows: TGTGCCAGCAGTTACTCAGGCAGGTGGAGTTCACCCCTCCACTTT. Amino acid sequence: CASSYSGRWSSPLHF.

This clonotype was seen at least ten times. The chain combines TRBV9 with TRBJ1-6; 7 bases map to TRBD1. CDR1 and CDR2 (germline): SGDLS, YYNGEE. This CDR3 is 12 amino acids long. Trimming at V came to 3 bases and at J to 11 bases, leaving 2 bases not matched to a gene. This CDR3 is CASSAQGTPLHF. CDR3 bases: TGTGCCAGCAGCGCACAGGGGACACCCCTCCACTTT.

The V and J genes are TRBV27 and TRBJ2-3; 10 bases match TRBD2. V was clipped by 6 bases and J by 6 bases; unmatched bases: 15. The CDR3 has 17 residues. Germline values: CDR1 MNHEY, CDR2 SMNVEV (reference sequence). CDR3 sequence (DNA): TGTGCCAGCAGCCGAACCACCATAGCGGGGGGATCTGATACGCAGTATTTT. This gives the protein CASSRTTIAGGSDTQYF.

This clonotype showed up many times. The chain joins TRBV5-5 to TRBJ2-5, with D unclear. The CDR3 consists of 14 residues. Germline V gene lookup returns CDR1 SGHKS and CDR2 YYEKEE (reference sequence). V was clipped by 4 bases and J by 0 bases, with 10 bases between them. The chain's CDR3 is CASSRDTYQETQYF. The CDR3 DNA reads TGTGCCAGCAGCAGAGACACCTACCAAGAGACCCAGTACTTC.

This clonotype showed up just a few times. V gene TRBV7-3 combines with J gene TRBJ2-1; 10 positions match TRBD2. V was pared by 6 bases and J by 7 bases, with 12 bases of the junction left unmatched. Germline CDR1 reads SGHTA; CDR2 reads FQGTGA. The CDR3 is 16 amino acids. The CDR3 is CASRAAGTSAANEQFF. CDR3 sequence (DNA): TGTGCCAGCAGGGCCGCCGGGACTAGCGCTGCGAATGAGCAGTTCTTC.

This clonotype was counted between two and nine times. The chain uses TRBV29-1 and TRBJ2-3, with 11 bases lining up with TRBD2. The CDR3 is made up of 17 amino acids. The V gene's germline CDR1 is SQVTM and CDR2 ANQGSEA. J lost 0 bases, V lost 3 bases, and 8 bases had no gene match. CDR3 in amino acids: CSVDGLAGEASTDTQYF. CDR3 coding DNA: TGCAGCGTTGACGGACTAGCGGGCGAAGCTAGCACAGATACGCAGTATTTT.

This clonotype was observed at least ten times. The gene calls are TRBV12-3 or TRBV12-4 and TRBJ1-6; possible D gene TRBD1, 5 bases. V lost 5 bases, J lost 1 base, and 9 bases lay in between. The CDR3 is made up of 15 amino acids. The CDR3, as DNA: TGTGCCAGCAGTCCCCAGGGATCCTATAATTCACCCCTCCACTTT. The encoded protein is CASSPQGSYNSPLHF.